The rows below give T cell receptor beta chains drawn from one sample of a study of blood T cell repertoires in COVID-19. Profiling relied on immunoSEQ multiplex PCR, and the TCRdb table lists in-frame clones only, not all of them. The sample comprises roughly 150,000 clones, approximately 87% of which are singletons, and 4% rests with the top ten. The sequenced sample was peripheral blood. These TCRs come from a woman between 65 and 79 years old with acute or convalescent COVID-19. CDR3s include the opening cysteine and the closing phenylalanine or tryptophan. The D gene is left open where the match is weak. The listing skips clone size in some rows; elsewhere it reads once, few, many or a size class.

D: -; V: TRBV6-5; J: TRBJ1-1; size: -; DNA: TGTGCCAGCACTTTGGGCCTGAACACTGAAGCTTTCTTT; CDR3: CASTLGLNTEAFF
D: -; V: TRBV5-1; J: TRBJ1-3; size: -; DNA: TGCGCCAGCAGCGCCTCAGATTCTGGAAACACCATATATTTT; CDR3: CASSASDSGNTIYF
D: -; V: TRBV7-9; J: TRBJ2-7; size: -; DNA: TGTGCCAGCAGCTTAGAGGGGGTGGGGAACTACGAGCAGTACTTC; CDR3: CASSLEGVGNYEQYF
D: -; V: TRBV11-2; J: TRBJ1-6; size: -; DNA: TGTGCCAGCAGCCTCCGGACTCTCCAGAATTCACCCCTCCACTTT; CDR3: CASSLRTLQNSPLHF
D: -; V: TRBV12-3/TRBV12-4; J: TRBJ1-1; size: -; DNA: TGTGCCAGCAGTTTGCAGGGGAACACTGAAGCTTTCTTT; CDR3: CASSLQGNTEAFF
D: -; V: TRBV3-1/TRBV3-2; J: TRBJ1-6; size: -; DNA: TGTGCCAGCAGCCAAGGCGGGGGTTTAGTCAATTCACCCCTCCACTTT; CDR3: CASSQGGGLVNSPLHF
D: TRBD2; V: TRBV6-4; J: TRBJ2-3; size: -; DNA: TGTGCCAGCAGTGACTCGCGCCGAGCGGGGGTTAACACAGATACGCAGTATTTT; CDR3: CASSDSRRAGVNTDTQYF
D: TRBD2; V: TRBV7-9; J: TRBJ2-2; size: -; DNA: TGTGCCAGCAGCTTTGGCGCGGGAGACACCGGGGAGCTGTTTTTT; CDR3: CASSFGAGDTGELFF
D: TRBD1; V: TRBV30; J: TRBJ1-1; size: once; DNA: TGTGCCTGGAGGCGAAATAGGGGGCCGGGTGAAGCTTTCTTT; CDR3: CAWRRNRGPGEAFF
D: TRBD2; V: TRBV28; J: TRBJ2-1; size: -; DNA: TGTGCCAGCAGTTTGGCGGGAGGGGGTGGGAATGAGCAGTTCTTC; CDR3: CASSLAGGGGNEQFF
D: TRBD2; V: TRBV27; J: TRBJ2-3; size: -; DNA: TGTGCCAGCAGGGGTCTAGCGGGTGGTGACACAGATACGCAGTATTTT; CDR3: CASRGLAGGDTDTQYF
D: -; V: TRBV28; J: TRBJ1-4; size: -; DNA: TGTGCCAGCAGTTACCAGACAACTAAACTGTTTTTT; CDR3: CASSYQTTKLFF
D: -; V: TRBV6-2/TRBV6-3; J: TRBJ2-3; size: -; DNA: TGTGCCAGCAGTCGAGGATATAGCACAGATACGCAGTATTTT; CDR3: CASSRGYSTDTQYF
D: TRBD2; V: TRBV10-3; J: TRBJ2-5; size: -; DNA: TGTGCCATCAGTGAGGGCGGACTAGCGGGTCAAGAGACCCAGTACTTC; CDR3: CAISEGGLAGQETQYF
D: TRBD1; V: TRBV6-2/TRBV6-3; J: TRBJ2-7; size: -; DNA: TGTGCCAGCAGTTACCGGGGACAGGGGGACTACGAGCAGTACTTC; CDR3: CASSYRGQGDYEQYF
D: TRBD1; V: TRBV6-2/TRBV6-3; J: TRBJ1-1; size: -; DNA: TGTGCCAGCAGTTCCTGGTTTGGGCGAGGGACAGCGATGCCTGGTGGCACTGAAGCTTTCTTT; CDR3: CASSSWFGRGTAMPGGTEAFF
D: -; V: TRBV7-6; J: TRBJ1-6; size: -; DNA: TGTGCCAGCAGCTTTAGGACAGAAGGACCCCTCCACTTT; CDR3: CASSFRTEGPLHF
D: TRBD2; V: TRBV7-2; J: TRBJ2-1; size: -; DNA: TGTGCCAGCAGCTTAGAAACTAGCGGGGGGGCCGACAATGAGCAGTTCTTC; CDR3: CASSLETSGGADNEQFF
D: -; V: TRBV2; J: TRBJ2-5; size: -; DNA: TGTGCCAGCAACAGTGGGGGCAGGGAGACCCAGTACTTC; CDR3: CASNSGGRETQYF
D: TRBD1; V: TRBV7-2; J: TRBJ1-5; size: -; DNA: TGTGCCAGCAGCCCTGACAGGGGGACCCAGCATTTT; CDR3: CASSPDRGTQHF
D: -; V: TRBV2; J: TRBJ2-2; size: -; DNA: TGTGCCAGCAGTGCCGGGGGTCCCGGGGAGCTGTTTTTT; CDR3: CASSAGGPGELFF
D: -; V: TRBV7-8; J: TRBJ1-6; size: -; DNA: TGTGCCAGCAGCCGATTACAGGGAAACTCACCCCTCCACTTT; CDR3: CASSRLQGNSPLHF
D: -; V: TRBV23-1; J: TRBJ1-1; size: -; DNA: TGCGCCAGCGTTACAGCTCTCGACACTGAAGCTTTCTTT; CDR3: CASVTALDTEAFF
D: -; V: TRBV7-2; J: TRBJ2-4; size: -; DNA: TGTGCCAGCAGCTTAACCGGAGCCAAAAACATTCAGTACTTC; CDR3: CASSLTGAKNIQYF
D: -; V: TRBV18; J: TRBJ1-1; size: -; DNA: TGTGCCAGCTCTTATGACACGAACACTGAAGCTTTCTTT; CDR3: CASSYDTNTEAFF
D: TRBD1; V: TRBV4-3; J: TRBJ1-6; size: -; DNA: TGCGCCAGCAGCCATACCGGACAGGGTAAAGGCTCACCCCTCCACTTT; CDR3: CASSHTGQGKGSPLHF
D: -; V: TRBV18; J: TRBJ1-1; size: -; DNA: TGTGCCAGCTCACCACGCGGGGACGGCTTGAACACTGAAGCTTTCTTT; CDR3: CASSPRGDGLNTEAFF
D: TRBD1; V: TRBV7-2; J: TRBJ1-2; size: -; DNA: TGTGCCAGCAGCTTCGGGACAGGGTTTGGGAGGTATGGCTACACCTTC; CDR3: CASSFGTGFGRYGYTF
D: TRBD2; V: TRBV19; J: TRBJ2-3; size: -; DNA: TGTGCCAGTAGTATTTGGACTAGCGCCGGCACAGATACGCAGTATTTT; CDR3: CASSIWTSAGTDTQYF
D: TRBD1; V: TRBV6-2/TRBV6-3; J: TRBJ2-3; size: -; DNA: TGTGCCAGCAGTTACGGAGACAGGGGACCCACAGATACGCAGTATTTT; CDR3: CASSYGDRGPTDTQYF
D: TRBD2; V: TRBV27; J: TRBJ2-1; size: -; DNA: TGTGCCAGCTCTCTTCGACTGGCTAGCGGGAGGAGCTCCTACAATGAGCAGTTCTTC; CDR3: CASSLRLASGRSSYNEQFF
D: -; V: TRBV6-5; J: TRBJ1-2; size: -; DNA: TGTGCCAGCAGTTCCCCCGACAGTAACTATGGCTACACCTTC; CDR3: CASSSPDSNYGYTF
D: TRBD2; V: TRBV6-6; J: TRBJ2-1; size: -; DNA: TGTGCCAGCAGTCCAACTAGCGGGGGCTACAATGAGCAGTTCTTC; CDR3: CASSPTSGGYNEQFF
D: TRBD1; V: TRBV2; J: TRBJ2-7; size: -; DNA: TGTGCCAGCAGGGACTTGGGACAGGGCTACCACGAGCAGTACTTC; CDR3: CASRDLGQGYHEQYF
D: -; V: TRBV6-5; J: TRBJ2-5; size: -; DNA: TGTGCCAGCAGTTACTCGATCCAGGCTCAAGAGACCCAGTACTTC; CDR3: CASSYSIQAQETQYF
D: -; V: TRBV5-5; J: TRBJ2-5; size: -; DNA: TGTGCCAGCAGCTTCACAGAACAAGAGACCCAGTACTTC; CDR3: CASSFTEQETQYF
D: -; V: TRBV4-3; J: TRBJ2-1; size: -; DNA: TGCGCCAGCAGCCTATCCGTCGGCTCCTACAATGAGCAGTTCTTC; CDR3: CASSLSVGSYNEQFF
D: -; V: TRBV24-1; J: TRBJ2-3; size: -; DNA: TGTGCCACCAGTGATCATGGGACATCAGATACGCAGTATTTT; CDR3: CATSDHGTSDTQYF
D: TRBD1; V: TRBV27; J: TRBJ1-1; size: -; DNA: TGTGCCAGCAGAACAGGGGCGGGGAACACTGAAGCTTTCTTT; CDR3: CASRTGAGNTEAFF
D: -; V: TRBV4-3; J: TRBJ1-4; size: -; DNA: TGCGCCAGCAGCCCCATCGCTACAGCAACTAATGAAAAACTGTTTTTT; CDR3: CASSPIATATNEKLFF
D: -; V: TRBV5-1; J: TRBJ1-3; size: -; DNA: TGCGCCAGCAGCTTGGCAACCCAGGGTACTGGAAACACCATATATTTT; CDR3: CASSLATQGTGNTIYF
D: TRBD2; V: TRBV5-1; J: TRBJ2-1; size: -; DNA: TGCGCCAGCAGCTTCCTACTAGCGGGAGTATACAATGAGCAGTTCTTC; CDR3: CASSFLLAGVYNEQFF
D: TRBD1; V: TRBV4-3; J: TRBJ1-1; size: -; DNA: TGCGCCAGCAGCCAAGATCGCAGACAGGGGGCAAGGAACACTGAAGCTTTCTTT; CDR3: CASSQDRRQGARNTEAFF
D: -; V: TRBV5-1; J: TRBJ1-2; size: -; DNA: TGCGCCAGCAGCTTGAGGGCCACGGGGATCTATGGCTACACCTTC; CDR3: CASSLRATGIYGYTF
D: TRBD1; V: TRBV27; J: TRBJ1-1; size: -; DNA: TGTGCCAGCAGTTCGAAAGTCCACCGGGACAGGATGAACACTGAAGCTTTCTTT; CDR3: CASSSKVHRDRMNTEAFF
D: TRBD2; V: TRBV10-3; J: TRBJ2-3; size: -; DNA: TGTGCCATCAGTTCCTGGACTAGCGGGACGGCGGATACGCAGTATTTT; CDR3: CAISSWTSGTADTQYF
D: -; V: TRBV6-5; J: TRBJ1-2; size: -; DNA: TGTGCCAGCACAGCGAGTTCTGGCTACACCTTC; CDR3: CASTASSGYTF
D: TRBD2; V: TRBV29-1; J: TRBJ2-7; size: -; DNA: TGCAGCGTTGAGGGGGAAACTAGCGGGGGCTCCTACGAGCAGTACTTC; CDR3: CSVEGETSGGSYEQYF
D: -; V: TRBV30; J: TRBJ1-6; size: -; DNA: TGTGCCTGGAGTGCGTTGACGAGGACATTTGCGGCACCCCTCCACTTT; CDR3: CAWSALTRTFAAPLHF
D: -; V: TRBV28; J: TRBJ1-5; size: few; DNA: TGTGCCAGCAGTTCCCAGAGCGGGGGACCGAATCAGCCCCAGCATTTT; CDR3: CASSSQSGGPNQPQHF
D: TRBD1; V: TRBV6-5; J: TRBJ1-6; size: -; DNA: TGTGCCAGCAGGGGGACAGGGGGTATCTCACCCCTCCACTTT; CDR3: CASRGTGGISPLHF
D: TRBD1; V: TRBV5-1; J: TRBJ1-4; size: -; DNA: TGCGCCAGCAGCCGTAAGGGGGCGTCGGCTAATGAAAAACTGTTTTTT; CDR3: CASSRKGASANEKLFF
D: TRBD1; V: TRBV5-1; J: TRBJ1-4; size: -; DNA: TGCGCCAGCAGCAAGGACAGGGAAGAGGGAAAACTGTTTTTT; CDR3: CASSKDREEGKLFF
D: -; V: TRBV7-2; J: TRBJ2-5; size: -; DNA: TGTGCCAGCAGCCTAATAGCGAGTGTCTTAGAGACCCAGTACTTC; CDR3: CASSLIASVLETQYF